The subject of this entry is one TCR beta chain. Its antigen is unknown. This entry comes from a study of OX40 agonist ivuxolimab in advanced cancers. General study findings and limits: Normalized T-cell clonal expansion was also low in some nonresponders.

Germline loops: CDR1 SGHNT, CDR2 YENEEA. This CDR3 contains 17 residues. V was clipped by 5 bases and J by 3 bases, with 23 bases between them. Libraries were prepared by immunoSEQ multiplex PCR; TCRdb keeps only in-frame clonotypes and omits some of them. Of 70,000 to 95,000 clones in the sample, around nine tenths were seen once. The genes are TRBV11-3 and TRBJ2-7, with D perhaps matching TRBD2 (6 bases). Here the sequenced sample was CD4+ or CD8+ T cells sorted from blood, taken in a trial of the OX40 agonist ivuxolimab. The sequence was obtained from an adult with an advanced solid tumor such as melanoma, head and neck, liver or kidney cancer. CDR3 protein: CASSDRGGGTSNYEQYF. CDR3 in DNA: TGTGCCAGCAGCGACCGGGGTGGGGGGACGTCTAACTACGAGCAGTACTTC.